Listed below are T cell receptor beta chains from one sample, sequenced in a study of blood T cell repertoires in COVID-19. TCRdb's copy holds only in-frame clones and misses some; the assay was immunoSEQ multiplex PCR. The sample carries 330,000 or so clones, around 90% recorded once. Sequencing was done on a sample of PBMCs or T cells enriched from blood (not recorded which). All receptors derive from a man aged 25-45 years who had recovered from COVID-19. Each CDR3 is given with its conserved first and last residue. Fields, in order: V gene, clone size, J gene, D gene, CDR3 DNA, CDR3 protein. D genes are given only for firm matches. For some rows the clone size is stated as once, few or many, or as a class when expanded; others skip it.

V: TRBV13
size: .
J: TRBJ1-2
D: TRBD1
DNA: TGTGCCAGCAGCACCGCGGGGACAGGGTCCTCCTATGGCTACACCTTC
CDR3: CASSTAGTGSSYGYTF

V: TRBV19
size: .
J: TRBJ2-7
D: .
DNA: TGTGCCAGTAGTGACGGGGGTTCCGAGCAGTACTTC
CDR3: CASSDGGSEQYF

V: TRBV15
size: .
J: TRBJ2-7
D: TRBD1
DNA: TGTGCCACCAGCAGACCGGGACAGGGGTTCGACGAGCAGTACTTC
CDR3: CATSRPGQGFDEQYF

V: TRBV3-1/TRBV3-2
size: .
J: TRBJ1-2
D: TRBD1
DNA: TGTGCCAGCAGCGACGGGACAGGGGCGTACTATGGCTACACCTTC
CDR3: CASSDGTGAYYGYTF

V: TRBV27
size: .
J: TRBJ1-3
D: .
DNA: TGTGCCAGCAGTTTAGGGACTGACGGAAACACCATATATTTT
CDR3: CASSLGTDGNTIYF

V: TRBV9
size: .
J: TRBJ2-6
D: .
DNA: TGTGCCAGCAGCACAGGAAGCCCAACTGGGGCCAACGTCCTGACTTTC
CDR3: CASSTGSPTGANVLTF

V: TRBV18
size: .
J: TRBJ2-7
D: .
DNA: TGTGCCAGCTCACTTGGGACTTCCTACGAGCAGTACTTC
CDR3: CASSLGTSYEQYF

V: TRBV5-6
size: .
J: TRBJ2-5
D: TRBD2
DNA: TGTGCCAGCAGCTGGGGACCAGGGACTAGCGGGGCGCAAGAGACCCAGTACTTC
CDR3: CASSWGPGTSGAQETQYF

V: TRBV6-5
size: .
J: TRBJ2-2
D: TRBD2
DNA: TGTGCCAGCAGCGGGGGGACGAACACCGGGGAGCTGTTTTTT
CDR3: CASSGGTNTGELFF

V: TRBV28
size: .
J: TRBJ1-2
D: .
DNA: TGTGCCAGCAGATCCCTGGGCTACACCTTC
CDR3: CASRSLGYTF

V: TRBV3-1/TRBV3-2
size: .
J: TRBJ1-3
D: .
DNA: TGTGCCAGCACTACGGGACTCCGATCTGGAAACACCATATATTTT
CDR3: CASTTGLRSGNTIYF

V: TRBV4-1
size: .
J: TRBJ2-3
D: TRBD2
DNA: TGCGCCAGCAGCCAAGCCCTACGTAGCGGGGGGTCAGATACGCAGTATTTT
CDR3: CASSQALRSGGSDTQYF

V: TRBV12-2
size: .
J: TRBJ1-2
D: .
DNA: TGTGCAAGTCGCTTAGCGCTAGCGGGCTACACCTTC
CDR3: CASRLALAGYTF

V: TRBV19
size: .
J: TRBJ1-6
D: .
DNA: TGTGCCAGTAGTATAGAGTGGTCCGGAGATTCACCCCTCCACTTT
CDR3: CASSIEWSGDSPLHF

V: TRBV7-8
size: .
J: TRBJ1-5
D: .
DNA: TGTGCCAGCAGCATTTCCTCAGACTCCCGCAATCAGCCCCAGCATTTT
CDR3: CASSISSDSRNQPQHF

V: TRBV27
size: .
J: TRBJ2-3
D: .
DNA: TGTGCCAGCAGTCCGGACAGAGATACGCAGTATTTT
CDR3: CASSPDRDTQYF

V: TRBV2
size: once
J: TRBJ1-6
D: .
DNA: TGTGCCAGCCTAGAGCTGGCAGGAGGCTATAATTCACCCCTCCACTTT
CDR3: CASLELAGGYNSPLHF

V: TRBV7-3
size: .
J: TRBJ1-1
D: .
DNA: TGTGCCAGCAGTTCGGACACCCACACTGAAGCTTTCTTT
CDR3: CASSSDTHTEAFF

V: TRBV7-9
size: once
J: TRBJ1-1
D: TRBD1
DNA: TGTGCCAGCAGCTTAAGAGGGGGCGTTACTGAAGCTTTCTTT
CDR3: CASSLRGGVTEAFF

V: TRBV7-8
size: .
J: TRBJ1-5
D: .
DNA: TGTGCCAGCAGCTTAGTTCCCCCCACAACCAATCAGCCCCAGCATTTT
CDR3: CASSLVPPTTNQPQHF

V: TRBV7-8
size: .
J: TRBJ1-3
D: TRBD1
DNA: TGTGCCAGCAGCTTCGGACAGGGCGGAAACACCATATATTTT
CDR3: CASSFGQGGNTIYF

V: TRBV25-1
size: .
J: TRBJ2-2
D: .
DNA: TGTGCCAGCAGGGACAGCCCGAACACCGGGGAGCTGTTTTTT
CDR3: CASRDSPNTGELFF

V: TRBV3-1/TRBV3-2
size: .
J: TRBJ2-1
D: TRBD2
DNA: TGTGCCAGCAGCCAAAGACTAGCGGGGGGGCCCAATGAGCAGTTCTTC
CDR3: CASSQRLAGGPNEQFF

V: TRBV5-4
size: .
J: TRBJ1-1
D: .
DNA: TGTGCCAGCAGCTTGGGACAGACCAACACTGAAGCTTTCTTT
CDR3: CASSLGQTNTEAFF

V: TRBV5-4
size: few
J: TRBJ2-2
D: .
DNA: TGTGCCAGCAGCTCAGAAGCCGGGGAGCTGTTTTTT
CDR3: CASSSEAGELFF

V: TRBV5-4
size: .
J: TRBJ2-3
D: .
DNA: TGTGCCAGCAGCTCCGGACAGGCCGGGGGTACAGATACGCAGTATTTT
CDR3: CASSSGQAGGTDTQYF

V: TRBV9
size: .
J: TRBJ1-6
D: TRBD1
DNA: TGTGCCAGCAGCGTACAGGGACAGGGGAATTCACCCCTCCACTTT
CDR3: CASSVQGQGNSPLHF

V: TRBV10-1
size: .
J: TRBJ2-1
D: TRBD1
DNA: TGCGCCAGCAGTGAGCGGGACAGGGCCTCCTACAATGAGCAGTTCTTC
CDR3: CASSERDRASYNEQFF

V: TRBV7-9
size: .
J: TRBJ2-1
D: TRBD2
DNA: TGTGCCAGCACCATAGCGGGGAGGTACAATGAGCAGTTCTTC
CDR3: CASTIAGRYNEQFF

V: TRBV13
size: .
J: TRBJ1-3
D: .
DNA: TGTGCCAGCAGCTTTATTGGAAACACCATATATTTT
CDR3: CASSFIGNTIYF